The 13 T cell receptor beta chains listed next were all sequenced from one sample in a study of cytomegalovirus exposure and HLA in healthy donors. PCR involved 60 Vbeta and 13 Jbeta primers. Assay: immunoSEQ multiplex PCR; the TCRdb copy retains only in-frame clones and omits some. The sample lists more than 90,000 clones, 60% to 80% occurring once. Sequencing used PBMCs. The receptor set was obtained from a female donor in good health and CMV-seronegative.

The chain combines TRBV5-1 with TRBJ2-1; D might be TRBD1 (5 bases). The V gene lost 5 bases and the J gene lost 4 bases, with 16 bases spanning the gap. The CDR3 sequence is 15 residues long. Germline loops: CDR1 SGHRS, CDR2 YFSETQ. In nucleotides, the CDR3 is TGCGCCAGCAGACGCGCTACGGACACGTACAATGAGCAGTTCTTC. Translated: CASRRATDTYNEQFF.

This chain uses TRBV7-2 with TRBJ1-4, with D perhaps TRBD1 (6 bases). The CDR3 covers 15 residues. Germline loops: CDR1 SGHTA, CDR2 FQGNSA. Trimming removed 5 bases from V and 4 bases from J, with 14 bases in between. For the CDR3, the DNA is TGTGCCAGCAGCCGGACGGACAGCTTTAATGAAAAACTGTTTTTT. Residues: CASSRTDSFNEKLFF.

This chain connects TRBV4-2 to TRBJ2-7; 7 nucleotides line up with TRBD1. V trimming: 0 bases; J trimming: 3 bases; junction bases outside the gene matches: 5. From germline, CDR1 is LGHNA and CDR2 YNFKEQ. CDR3 size: 15 residues. In DNA form, the CDR3 reads TGTGCCAGCAGCCAAGAAGGGGGCCCGAACTACGAGCAGTACTTC. It is translated as CASSQEGGPNYEQYF.

The chain carries TRBV5-8 and TRBJ1-1, with a weak D call TRBD1 (5 bases). The ends were cut back, 1 base at V and 4 bases at J, with 8 bases in the middle. CDR3 size: 13 residues. CDR1 is SGHTS, CDR2 YDEGEE, per germline. The CDR3 loop is CASSLWGGTEAFF. The DNA of the CDR3 is TGTGCCAGCAGCTTGTGGGGGGGCACTGAAGCTTTCTTT.

CDR3: CASSLRTGENGYTF. The DNA of the CDR3 is TGTGCCAGCAGTCTTCGGACAGGGGAAAATGGCTACACCTTC. The chain couples TRBV6-5 to TRBJ1-2; 9 positions match TRBD1. Germline V CDR1 and CDR2: MNHEY, SVGAGI. CDR3 length: 14 amino acids. V trimming: 5 bases; J trimming: 6 bases; junction bases outside the gene matches: 7.

In this sample, this clone turned up a few times. The V call is TRBV5-5, the J call TRBJ1-1, with D possibly TRBD1 on 6 matching bases. The CDR3 runs to 16 residues. Germline V gene lookup returns CDR1 SGHKS and CDR2 YYEKEE (reference sequence). The V gene lost 2 bases and the J gene lost 0 bases, with 14 bases spanning the gap. The CDR3 region is CASSFTWGHMNTEAFF. The CDR3 nucleotides are TGTGCCAGCAGCTTTACCTGGGGGCACATGAACACTGAAGCTTTCTTT.

The rearrangement joins TRBV6-6 to TRBJ2-3; possible D gene TRBD1, 5 bases. The germline V gene encodes CDR1 MNHNY and CDR2 SVGAGI (reference sequence). CDR3 length equals 16 residues. V gave up 4 bases and J gave up 4 bases, with 18 bases separating them. The CDR3 coding sequence is TGTGCCAGCAGTTCCCCTACCATTACAGGAGCAGATACGCAGTATTTT. This translates into CASSSPTITGADTQYF.

CDR3 nucleotides: TGTGCCAGCAGCCCGTCCAGAAGCGGCGGTGAGCAGTTCTTC. Protein: CASSPSRSGGEQFF. This chain uses TRBV11-3 with TRBJ2-1; D is perhaps TRBD2 (5 bases). Germline CDR1 SGHNT, CDR2 YENEEA. The CDR3 spans 14 residues. Trimming took 5 bases from V and 9 from J, leaving 17 bases between them.

This sequence joins TRBV7-9 and TRBJ1-1; D perhaps matches TRBD1 (6 bases). Trimming stripped 5 bases from V and 6 bases from J, with 19 bases between. This CDR3 is built from 15 residues. In germline, CDR1 is SEHNR, CDR2 FQNEAQ (reference sequence). In DNA form, the CDR3 reads TGTGCCAGCAGCCCCCGGGGGGGGGCGGTATCTGAAGCTTTCTTT. Protein product: CASSPRGGAVSEAFF.

The genes are TRBV5-1 and TRBJ2-7; TRBD1 aligns across 8 bases. Germline assignment: CDR1 SGHRS and CDR2 YFSETQ. The junction had 8 bases not matched to a gene; V was cut back by 3 bases and J by 3 bases. CDR3 length: 15 residues. The CDR3 loop is CASSSSGQEHYEQYF. For the CDR3, the DNA is TGCGCCAGCAGCTCCTCGGGACAGGAACACTACGAGCAGTACTTC. Full variable domain (outside the CDR3, taken from reference TRBV5-1 and TRBJ2-7): KAGVTQTPRYLIKTRGQQVTLSCSPISGHRSVSWYQQTPGQGLQFLFEYFSETQRNKGNFPGRFSGRQFSNSRSEMNVSTLELGDSALYLCASSSSGQEHYEQYFGPGTRLTVT.

This chain uses TRBV2 with TRBJ1-6; D possibly corresponds to TRBD1 (5 bases). The V gene's germline CDR1 is SNHLY and CDR2 FYNNEI. The CDR3 has 13 amino acids. Trimming shortened V by 8 bases and J by 8 bases, and 13 bases separated the two germline ends. The CDR3 nucleotides are TGTGCCAGCGGGACTAACATGGATTCACCCCTCCACTTT. Translating it yields CASGTNMDSPLHF.

The chain couples TRBV4-1 to TRBJ2-7; TRBD2 might be the D (5 bases). The CDR3 consists of 15 residues. Trimming removed 1 base from V and 0 bases from J, with 10 bases in between. Germline lookup yields CDR1 MGHRA and CDR2 YSYEKL. CDR3 bases: TGCGCCAGCAGCCAAGGTGAGCGGAACTCCTACGAGCAGTACTTC. Translated, it gives CASSQGERNSYEQYF.

The chain has TRBV28 and TRBJ1-5, with D uncertain. The CDR3 spans 15 residues. Germline values: CDR1 MDHEN, CDR2 SYDVKM. V was clipped by 6 bases and J by 5 bases, with 17 bases between them. The chain's CDR3 is CASSLRVLLDQPQHF. For the CDR3, the DNA is TGTGCCAGCAGCCTCCGGGTTTTGCTAGATCAGCCCCAGCATTTT.